This passage covers 10 T cell receptor beta chains from one sample sequenced in a study of CD8+ T cells in alopecia areata. Sample treatment: oral pan-JAK inhibitor, 5-10 mg twice daily. Isolated RNA was reverse transcribed into cDNA used as the sequencing template. Method: immunoSEQ multiplex PCR; TCRdb's copy keeps in-frame clones and lacks some. This sample has under 350,000 clones, with more than 45% found just once. Specimen: CD4+ T cells sorted from blood, collected at week 24, from a patient treated with tofacitinib. The receptors were gathered from a human donor with alopecia areata.

This clone turned up a few times. The V call is TRBV30, the J call TRBJ1-6, with TRBD1 as a possible D gene (5 bases). CDR3 length: 14 amino acids. Germline CDR1 is GTSNPN and CDR2 is SVGIG (reference sequence). Trimming pared 4 bases from V and 6 bases from J, leaving 13 bases between. The CDR3 sequence: CAWTPGPLNSPLHF. Here the CDR3 DNA reads TGTGCCTGGACTCCGGGGCCACTTAATTCACCCCTCCACTTT. Variable domain in full (rest from reference TRBV30 and TRBJ1-6): SQTIHQWPATLVQPVGSPLSLECTVEGTSNPNLYWYRQAAGRGLQLLFYSVGIGQISSEVPQNLSASRPQDRQFILSSKKLLLSDSGFYLCAWTPGPLNSPLHFGNGTRLTVT.

This clone was recorded a few times. This chain uses TRBV7-7 with TRBJ2-5, with a possible D match to TRBD2 (7 bases). The CDR3 sequence is 16 residues long. From germline, CDR1 is SSHAT and CDR2 FNYEAQ (reference sequence). The CDR3 is CASSVGGGAYQETQYF. The CDR3 nucleotides are TGTGCTAGCTCCGTTGGGGGGGGCGCGTACCAAGAGACCCAGTACTTC.

The chain combines TRBV30 with TRBJ2-3; D possibly corresponds to TRBD2 (6 bases). Trimming removed 0 bases from V and 7 bases from J, with 8 bases in between. The germline CDR1 and CDR2 sequences are GTSNPN and SVGIG (reference sequence). This CDR3 is 12 amino acids long. CDR3 loop: CAWSVEGYTQYF. The CDR3 DNA is TGTGCCTGGAGTGTGGAGGGCTATACGCAGTATTTT.

The chain links TRBV6-5 to TRBJ2-2; no firm D call. CDR1 is MNHEY and CDR2 is SVGAGI in the germline V gene. V was cut by 5 bases and J by 5 bases, with 6 bases left in between. The CDR3 loop spans 12 amino acids. In DNA form, the CDR3 reads TGTGCCAGCAGTATCCGTACCGGGGAGCTGTTTTTT. Translated: CASSIRTGELFF.

The V gene is TRBV4-1, the J gene TRBJ1-1; possible D gene TRBD1, 5 bases. The CDR3 runs to 16 residues. The V and J ends lost 2 bases and 4 bases respectively, with 17 bases between them. Germline CDR1 MGHRA, CDR2 YSYEKL. CDR3 sequence (DNA): TGCGCCAGCAGCCAACACATCCGGGGGAGCGCCACTGAAGCTTTCTTT. It is translated as CASSQHIRGSATEAFF.

The CDR3: CASSLSGDSSYEQYF. The CDR3 nucleotides read TGTGCCAGCAGCTTATCCGGGGATAGCTCCTACGAGCAGTACTTC. The chain has TRBV7-2 and TRBJ2-7; tentatively, D is TRBD2 (5 bases). Per germline, CDR1 SGHTA and CDR2 FQGNSA. The V end lost 2 bases, the J end lost 0 bases, and 11 bases lay between the germline ends. The CDR3 contains 15 residues.

The chain carries TRBV25-1 and TRBJ2-7; weak D call: TRBD2 (6 bases). The CDR3 is 14 amino acids. CDR1 and CDR2 from the germline V gene are MGHDK and SYGVNS. Trimming took off 10 bases at V and 5 bases at J, with 21 bases between the two ends. The CDR3 DNA follows: TGTGCCACTTCGAGCGCGGGGAAGACCCACGAGCAGTACTTC. Protein product: CATSSAGKTHEQYF.

The chain is built from TRBV18 and TRBJ2-5; D is undetermined. This CDR3 is 12 amino acids long. Germline CDR1 reads KGHSH; CDR2 reads LQKENI. V was trimmed by 5 bases and J by 2 bases, leaving 6 bases between them. The CDR3 sequence: CASSSFQETQYF. The CDR3 DNA sequence: TGTGCCAGCTCAAGCTTTCAAGAGACCCAGTACTTC.

This chain connects TRBV9 to TRBJ1-6; 8 positions match TRBD1. After removal of 4 bases from V and 9 bases from J, the junction contained 9 bases not matched to a gene. Germline CDR1 and CDR2: SGDLS and YYNGEE. The CDR3 consists of 15 residues. The CDR3 is CASSQQGGPGSPLHF. In DNA form, the CDR3 reads TGTGCCAGCAGCCAACAGGGGGGGCCGGGTTCACCCCTCCACTTT.

This clone was counted a few times. V and J are TRBV29-1 and TRBJ1-2, with a weak D call TRBD1 (5 bases). Germline V gives CDR1 SQVTM, CDR2 ANQGSEA. There are 11 residues in the CDR3. V lost 7 bases and J 6 bases, leaving 12 bases between the germline ends. The CDR3 coding sequence is TGCAGCGGGGAGTGGGGCAATGGCTACACCTTC. Its translation is CSGEWGNGYTF. Using reference TRBV29-1 and TRBJ1-2 for the parts outside the CDR3, the full variable domain is SAVISQKPSRDICQRGTSLTIQCQVDSQVTMMFWYRQQPGQSLTLIATANQGSEATYESGFVIDKFPISRPNLTFSTLTVSNMSPEDSSIYLCSGEWGNGYTFGSGTRLTVV.